A selection of T cell receptor beta chains follows, all from one sample in a study of blood T cell repertoires in COVID-19. The assay was immunoSEQ multiplex PCR, and TCRdb's table has in-frame clones only and misses some. The top ten clones hold approximately 1% of a sample with fewer than 350,000 clones, 88% of them seen once. The sample comprised PBMCs or T cells enriched from blood (not recorded which). The receptors here all came from a young woman who had recovered from COVID-19. Both conserved end residues are part of each CDR3. The order of the fields is J gene, clone size, V gene, D gene, CDR3 DNA, CDR3 protein. The D gene is left open where the match is weak. Expanded clones are given a class, and other clones once, few, many or no size at all.

j_gene: TRBJ2-7; abundance: once; v_gene: TRBV29-1; d_gene: TRBD1; CDR3nt: TGCAGCGTGGGACAGGGAGCATACGAGCAGTACTTC; CDR3aa: CSVGQGAYEQYF
j_gene: TRBJ1-1; abundance: few; v_gene: TRBV7-9; d_gene: NA; CDR3nt: TGTGCCAGCAGCTCACCAGGCGGGGCCCACACTGAAGCTTTCTTT; CDR3aa: CASSSPGGAHTEAFF
j_gene: TRBJ2-5; abundance: NA; v_gene: TRBV9; d_gene: TRBD1; CDR3nt: TGTGCCAGCAGCGCCTCCGGGACAGGGATCTACACCCAGTACTTC; CDR3aa: CASSASGTGIYTQYF
j_gene: TRBJ1-2; abundance: NA; v_gene: TRBV4-3; d_gene: NA; CDR3nt: TGCGCCAGCAGCCAAGAGTCCGCCGGCTGGTACTCGGGGATGGCCCGACATAGCTACACCTTC; CDR3aa: CASSQESAGWYSGMARHSYTF
j_gene: TRBJ2-5; abundance: NA; v_gene: TRBV7-9; d_gene: TRBD2; CDR3nt: TGTGCCACAAGAAAACTAGCGGGGCAAGAGACCCAGTACTTC; CDR3aa: CATRKLAGQETQYF
j_gene: TRBJ1-3; abundance: NA; v_gene: TRBV6-5; d_gene: NA; CDR3nt: TGTGCCAGCAGTTACTCCCGGGGTTCGGTCGGAAACACCATATATTTT; CDR3aa: CASSYSRGSVGNTIYF
j_gene: TRBJ2-7; abundance: NA; v_gene: TRBV5-1; d_gene: TRBD1; CDR3nt: TGCGCCAGCAGCTCGGGACAGGGGGCGCGGGAGCAGTACTTC; CDR3aa: CASSSGQGAREQYF
j_gene: TRBJ2-3; abundance: once; v_gene: TRBV5-1; d_gene: TRBD2; CDR3nt: TGCGCCAGCAGCTTGGAGCTAGCGGGAGGGGTTACAGATACGCAGTATTTT; CDR3aa: CASSLELAGGVTDTQYF
j_gene: TRBJ2-1; abundance: NA; v_gene: TRBV4-1; d_gene: NA; CDR3nt: TGCGCCAGCAGCCACCTAGAGGGTGTCACCTACAATGAGCAGTTCTTC; CDR3aa: CASSHLEGVTYNEQFF
j_gene: TRBJ1-1; abundance: NA; v_gene: TRBV28; d_gene: TRBD1; CDR3nt: TGTGCCAGCAACCTACCGACAGGGAAGAGCACTGAAGCTTTCTTT; CDR3aa: CASNLPTGKSTEAFF
j_gene: TRBJ2-3; abundance: NA; v_gene: TRBV4-3; d_gene: TRBD2; CDR3nt: TGCGCCAGCAGCCAAGATAGGACGGGGGGACCTAGCACAGATACGCAGTATTTT; CDR3aa: CASSQDRTGGPSTDTQYF
j_gene: TRBJ2-1; abundance: once; v_gene: TRBV5-1; d_gene: TRBD2; CDR3nt: TGCGCCAGCAGCTTGGGAGGGACTAGCGTAAATGAGCAGTTCTTC; CDR3aa: CASSLGGTSVNEQFF
j_gene: TRBJ1-4; abundance: once; v_gene: TRBV28; d_gene: NA; CDR3nt: TGTGCCAGCAGTTTAACGGGGGTCGGTGAAAAACTGTTTTTT; CDR3aa: CASSLTGVGEKLFF
j_gene: TRBJ1-4; abundance: NA; v_gene: TRBV3-1/TRBV3-2; d_gene: TRBD1; CDR3nt: TGTGCCAGCAGCCGCCGGGACAGGGTGATATCCGAAAAACTGTTTTTT; CDR3aa: CASSRRDRVISEKLFF